The TCR beta chain under discussion was sequenced for a study of CD8+CD57+ T cells in acquired aplastic anemia (dated by TCRdb to the late 2010s). Some background on the complete study: A mean of 3.2 ug of DNA, ranging from roughly 0.18 to 30 ug, was extracted from sorted CD4+ and CD8+ cells. Healthy donor samples averaged about 9.8 million reads for CD4+ and under 14 million for CD8+ cells.

In the germline V gene (reference sequence), CDR1 corresponds to DFQATT and CDR2 to SNEGSKA. Trimming at the junction amounts to 2 bases on V and 6 bases on J, and the germline ends lie 7 bases apart. CDR3 length: 11 amino acids, cysteine to phenylalanine. The CDR3 DNA has 33 bases and is translated from base 1. Genomic DNA served as template for TCR beta VDJ combination and CDR3 sequence profiling. TCR repertoire sequencing was run on an Illumina HiSeq 2000. Regarding the original processing steps: TRBV/TRBJ rearrangement plots, CDR3 size and DJ length profiles, and Simpson's diversity index were used to assess repertoires. Whichever DNA sequence was most abundant in the deep sequencing data was defined as the immunodominant clone. CDR3 amino acid sequences were screened for sharing across subjects and were compared with published repertoires and the VDJdb database. The raw public reads went through TCRdb reprocessing: fastp at Q25, MiXCR clone calling, in-frame beta chains kept. Rows merge per CDR3 protein into single entries with the most common DNA and genes. The V and J calls shown here were made by TCRdb, not taken from the authors' results. The sample records about 210,000 distinct CDR3 sequences, about a third of which are singletons. In total, the top ten clones hold 0.95% to 1.2% of the sample.

TCR repertoires of sorted CD4+ and CD8+ blood T cells from severe aplastic anemia patients and healthy subjects were deep-sequenced in the study. Ficoll-Paque density gradient centrifugation was used to isolate peripheral blood mononuclear cells. CD4+ and CD8+ T cells were sorted by FACS or magnetic beads before DNA extraction. What the study reported, not specific to this receptor: Although twenty-nine CD8+ CDR3 sequences were shared by patients and controls, these sequences appeared highly expressed in patients and within the immunodominant clones of patients. Between patients and healthy controls, no significant difference in CD8+ Simpson's diversity was found (P=0.060).

There are many counts of this clonotype. Its specific antigen is unknown. Base qualities are not at hand, and no much larger clone is one base apart. The rearrangement joined TRBV20-1 to TRBJ1-2; the D gene lacks a confident call. The specimen sequenced was sorted CD4+, CD8+, or CD8+CD57+ T cells (not recorded which) from PBMCs. This sequence originates from a human donor in good health, serving as a control. The CDR3: CSARTMDGYTF. The nucleotides are TGCAGTGCTAGAACCATGGATGGCTACACCTTC.